This T cell receptor beta chain emerged from a study of beta chain features in type 1 diabetes. This clone has a handful of counts. Its antigen is still unknown. There was one heparinised blood draw per donor, averaging around 100 mL. Markers CD45RO/CCR7/CD25/CD127/CD95/CD27 served to sort CD4+ naive, central memory, regulatory and stem cell-like memory cells. Every isolated RNA sample was fully reverse transcribed, so sequencing captured expressed TCRB transcripts. Only in-frame clones appear in the TCRdb table, and some are missing; sequencing was by immunoSEQ multiplex PCR. Seen here are around 170,000 clones, less than 9.5% observed once, and the top ten hold over 2%. Germline V CDR1 and CDR2: SGHTA, FQGNSA. The V gene lost 0 bases and the J gene lost 6 bases, with 12 bases spanning the gap. This CDR3 spans 15 amino acids. Study-level points and caveats: No resolution was reached here on whether HLA type influences TCRB rearrangement.

The J gene is TRBJ1-5, the V gene TRBV7-2; D possibly corresponds to TRBD1 (6 bases). The clonotype was recovered from a woman aged 18-29 years in good health. The sample taken for sequencing was central memory CD4+ T cells from blood. The CDR3 DNA is TGTGCCAGCAGCTTAGCACAGGGCCGCCGTCAGCCCCAGCATTTT. This gives the protein CASSLAQGRRQPQHF. The entire variable domain, with the rest obtained from reference TRBV7-2 and TRBJ1-5, is as follows: GAGVSQSPSNKVTEKGKDVELRCDPISGHTALYWYRQSLGQGLEFLIYFQGNSAPDKSGLPSDRFSAERTGGSVSTLTIQRTQQEDSAVYLCASSLAQGRRQPQHFGDGTRLSIL.